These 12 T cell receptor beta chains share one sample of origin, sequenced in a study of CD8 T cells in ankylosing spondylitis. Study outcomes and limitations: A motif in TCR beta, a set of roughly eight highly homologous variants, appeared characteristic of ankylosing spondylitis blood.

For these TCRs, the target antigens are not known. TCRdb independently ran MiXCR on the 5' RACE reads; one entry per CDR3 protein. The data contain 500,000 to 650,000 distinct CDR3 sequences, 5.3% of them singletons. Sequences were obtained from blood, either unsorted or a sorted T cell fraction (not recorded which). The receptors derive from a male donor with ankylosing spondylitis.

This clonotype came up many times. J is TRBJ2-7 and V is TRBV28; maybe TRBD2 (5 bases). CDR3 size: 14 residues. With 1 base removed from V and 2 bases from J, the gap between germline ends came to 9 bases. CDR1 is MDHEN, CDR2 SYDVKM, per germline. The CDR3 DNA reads TGTGCCAGCAGTTTATCCAGGAGGACCTACGAGCAGTACTTC. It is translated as CASSLSRRTYEQYF.

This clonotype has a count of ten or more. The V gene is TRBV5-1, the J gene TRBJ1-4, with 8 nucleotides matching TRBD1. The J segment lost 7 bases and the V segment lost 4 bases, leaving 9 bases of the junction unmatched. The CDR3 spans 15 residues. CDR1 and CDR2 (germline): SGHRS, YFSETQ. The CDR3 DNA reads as TGCGCCAGCAGCGGAGGACAGGGACAAGTTGAAAAACTGTTTTTT. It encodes CASSGGQGQVEKLFF.

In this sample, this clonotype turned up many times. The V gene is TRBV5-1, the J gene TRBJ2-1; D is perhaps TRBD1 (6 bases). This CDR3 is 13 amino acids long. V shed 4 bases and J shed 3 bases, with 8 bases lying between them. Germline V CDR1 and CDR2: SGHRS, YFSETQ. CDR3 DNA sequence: TGCGCCAGCAGCGAGGACAGCTACAATGAGCAGTTCTTC. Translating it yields CASSEDSYNEQFF. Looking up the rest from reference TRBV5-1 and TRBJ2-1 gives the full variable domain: KAGVTQTPRYLIKTRGQQVTLSCSPISGHRSVSWYQQTPGQGLQFLFEYFSETQRNKGNFPGRFSGRQFSNSRSEMNVSTLELGDSALYLCASSEDSYNEQFFGPGTRLTVL.

CDR3 sequence (DNA): TGTGCCAGCAGCCCCGGGGTAGCGGGGCCCTTGGGAGAGCAGTTCTTC. This encodes CASSPGVAGPLGEQFF. The chain carries TRBV11-3 and TRBJ2-1, with 8 bases identical to TRBD2. The V gene's germline CDR1 is SGHNT and CDR2 YENEEA. Unmatched junction bases numbered 16, after V lost 5 bases and J lost 10 bases. CDR3 length: 16 residues.

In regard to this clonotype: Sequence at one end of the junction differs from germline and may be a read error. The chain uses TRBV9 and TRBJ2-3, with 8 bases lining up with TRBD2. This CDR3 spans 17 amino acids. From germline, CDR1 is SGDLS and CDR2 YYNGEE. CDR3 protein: CDSSAGSSGSGTDTQYF. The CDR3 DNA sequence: TGTGACAGCAGCGCGGGGTCCAGCGGGAGTGGCACAGATACGCAGTATTTT. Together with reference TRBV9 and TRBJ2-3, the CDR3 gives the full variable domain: DSGVTQTPKHLITATGQRVTLRCSPRSGDLSVYWYQQSLDQGLQFLIQYYNGEERAKGNILERFSAQQFPDLHSELNLSSLELGDSALYFCDSSAGSSGSGTDTQYFGPGTRLTVL.

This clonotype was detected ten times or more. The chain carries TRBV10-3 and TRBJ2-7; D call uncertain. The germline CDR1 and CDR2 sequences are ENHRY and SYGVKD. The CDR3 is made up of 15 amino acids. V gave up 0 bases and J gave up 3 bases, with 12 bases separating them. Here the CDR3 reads CAISESAGDHYEQYF. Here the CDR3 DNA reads TGTGCCATCAGTGAGTCTGCAGGTGACCACTACGAGCAGTACTTC.

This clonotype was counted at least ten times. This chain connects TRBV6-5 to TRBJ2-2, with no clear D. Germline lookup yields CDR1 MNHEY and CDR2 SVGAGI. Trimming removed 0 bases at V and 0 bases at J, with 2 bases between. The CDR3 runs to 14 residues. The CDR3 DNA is TGTGCCAGCAGTTACTCGACGAACACCGGGGAGCTGTTTTTT. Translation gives CASSYSTNTGELFF.

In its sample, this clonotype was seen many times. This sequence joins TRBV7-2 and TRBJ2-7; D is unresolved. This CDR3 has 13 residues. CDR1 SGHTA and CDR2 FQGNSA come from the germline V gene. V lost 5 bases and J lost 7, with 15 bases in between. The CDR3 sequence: CASSHPGPQEQYF. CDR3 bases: TGTGCCAGCAGCCATCCTGGCCCCCAAGAGCAGTACTTC.

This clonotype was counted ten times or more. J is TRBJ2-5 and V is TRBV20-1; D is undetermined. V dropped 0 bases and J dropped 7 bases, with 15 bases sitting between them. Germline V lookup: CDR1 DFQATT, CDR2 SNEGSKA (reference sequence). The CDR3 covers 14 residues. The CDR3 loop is CSARDFPGLVTQYF. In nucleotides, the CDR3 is TGCAGTGCTAGAGATTTCCCCGGCCTGGTGACCCAGTACTTC.

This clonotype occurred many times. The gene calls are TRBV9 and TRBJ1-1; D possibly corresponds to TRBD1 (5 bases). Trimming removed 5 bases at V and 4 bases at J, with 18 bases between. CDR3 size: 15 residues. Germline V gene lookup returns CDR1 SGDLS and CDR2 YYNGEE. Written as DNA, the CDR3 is TGTGCCAGCAGTCCCCACGGGGACCTGAGCACTGAAGCTTTCTTT. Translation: CASSPHGDLSTEAFF.

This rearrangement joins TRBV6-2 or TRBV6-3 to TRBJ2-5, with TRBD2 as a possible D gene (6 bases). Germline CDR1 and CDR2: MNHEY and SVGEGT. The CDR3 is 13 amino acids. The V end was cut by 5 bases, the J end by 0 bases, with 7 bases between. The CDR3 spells CASSRDYQETQYF. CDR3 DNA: TGTGCCAGCAGTCGGGACTACCAAGAGACCCAGTACTTC.

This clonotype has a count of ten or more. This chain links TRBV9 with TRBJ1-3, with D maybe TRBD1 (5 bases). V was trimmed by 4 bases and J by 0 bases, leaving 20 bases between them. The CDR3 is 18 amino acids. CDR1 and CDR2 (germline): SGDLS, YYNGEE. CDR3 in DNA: TGTGCCAGCAGCCCGAAGGGGACCCAAGCCTCCTCTGGAAACACCATATATTTT. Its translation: CASSPKGTQASSGNTIYF.